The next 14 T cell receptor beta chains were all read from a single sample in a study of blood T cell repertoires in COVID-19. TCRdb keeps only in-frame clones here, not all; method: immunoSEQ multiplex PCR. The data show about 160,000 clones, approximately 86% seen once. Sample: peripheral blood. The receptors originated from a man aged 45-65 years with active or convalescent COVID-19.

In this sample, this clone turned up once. The CDR3 nucleotides are TGTGCCAGCAGCTTAGTCGGAGCAGAGACCCAGTACTTC. It specifies CASSLVGAETQYF. The rearrangement uses TRBV7-9 and TRBJ2-5; D ambiguous. CDR3 length: 13 residues. Trimming left V 1 base short and J 4 bases short, with 7 bases between. Germline values: CDR1 SEHNR, CDR2 FQNEAQ (reference sequence).

This chain's CDR3 is CASSPRLAGTGGYTEAFF. CDR3 coding DNA: TGTGCCAGCAGCCCCCGTTTAGCCGGGACAGGGGGCTACACTGAAGCTTTCTTT. This rearrangement joins TRBV14 to TRBJ1-1, with 12 positions matching TRBD1. In germline, CDR1 is SGHDN, CDR2 FVKESK. Trimming cost V 4 bases and J 3 bases; bases outside gene matches: 12. The CDR3 consists of 18 residues.

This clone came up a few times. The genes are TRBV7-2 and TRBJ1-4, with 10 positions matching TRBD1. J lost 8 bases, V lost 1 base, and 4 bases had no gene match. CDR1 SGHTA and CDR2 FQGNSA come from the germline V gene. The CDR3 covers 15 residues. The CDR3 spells CASSLVGQGREKLFF. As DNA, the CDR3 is TGTGCCAGCAGCTTAGTGGGACAGGGGAGGGAAAAACTGTTTTTT. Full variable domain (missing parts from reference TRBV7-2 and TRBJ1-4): GAGVSQSPSNKVTEKGKDVELRCDPISGHTALYWYRQSLGQGLEFLIYFQGNSAPDKSGLPSDRFSAERTGGSVSTLTIQRTQQEDSAVYLCASSLVGQGREKLFFGSGTQLSVL.

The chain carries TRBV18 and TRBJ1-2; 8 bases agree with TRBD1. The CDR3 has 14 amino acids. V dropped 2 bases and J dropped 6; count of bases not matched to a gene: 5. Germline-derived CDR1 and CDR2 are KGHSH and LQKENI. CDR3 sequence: CASSPGQGTDGYTF. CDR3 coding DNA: TGTGCCAGCTCACCAGGACAGGGAACCGATGGCTACACCTTC.

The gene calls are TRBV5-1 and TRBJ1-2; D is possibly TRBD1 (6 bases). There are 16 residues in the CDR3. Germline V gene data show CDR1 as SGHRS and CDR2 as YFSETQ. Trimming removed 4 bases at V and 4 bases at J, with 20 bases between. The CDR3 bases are TGCGCCAGCAGCGTAGGCAACAGGGAATCAGTCTATGGCTACACCTTC. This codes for CASSVGNRESVYGYTF.

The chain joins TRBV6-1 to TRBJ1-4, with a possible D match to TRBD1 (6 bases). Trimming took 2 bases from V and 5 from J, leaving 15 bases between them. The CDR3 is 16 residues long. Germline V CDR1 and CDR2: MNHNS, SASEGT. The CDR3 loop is CASSERVTGTNEKLFF. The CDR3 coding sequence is TGTGCCAGCAGTGAAAGGGTTACAGGGACAAATGAAAAACTGTTTTTT.

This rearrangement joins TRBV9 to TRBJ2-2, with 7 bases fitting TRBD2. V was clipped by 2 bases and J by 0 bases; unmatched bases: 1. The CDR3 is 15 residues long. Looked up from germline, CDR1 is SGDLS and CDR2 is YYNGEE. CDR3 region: CASSVLAANTGELFF. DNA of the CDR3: TGTGCCAGCAGCGTCCTAGCGGCGAACACCGGGGAGCTGTTTTTT.

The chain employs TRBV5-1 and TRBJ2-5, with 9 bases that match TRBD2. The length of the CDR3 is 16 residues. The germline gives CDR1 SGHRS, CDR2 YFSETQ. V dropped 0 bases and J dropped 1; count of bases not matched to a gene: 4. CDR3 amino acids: CASSLASRGGQETQYF. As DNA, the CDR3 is TGCGCCAGCAGCTTGGCCTCGCGGGGGGGCCAAGAGACCCAGTACTTC.

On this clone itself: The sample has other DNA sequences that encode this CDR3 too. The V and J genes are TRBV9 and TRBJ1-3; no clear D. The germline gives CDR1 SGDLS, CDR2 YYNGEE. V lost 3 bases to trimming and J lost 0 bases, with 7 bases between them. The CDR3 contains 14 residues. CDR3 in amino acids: CASSADSSGNTIYF. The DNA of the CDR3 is TGTGCCAGCAGCGCTGATAGCTCTGGAAACACCATATATTTT. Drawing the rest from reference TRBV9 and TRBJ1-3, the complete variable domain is DSGVTQTPKHLITATGQRVTLRCSPRSGDLSVYWYQQSLDQGLQFLIQYYNGEERAKGNILERFSAQQFPDLHSELNLSSLELGDSALYFCASSADSSGNTIYFGEGSWLTVV.

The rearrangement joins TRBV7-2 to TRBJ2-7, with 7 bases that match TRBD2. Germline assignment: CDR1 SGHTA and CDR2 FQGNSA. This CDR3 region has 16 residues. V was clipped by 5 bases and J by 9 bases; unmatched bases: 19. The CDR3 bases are TGTGCCAGCAGCGCCCTCCTCGGGACTACATTTACGATGCAGTACTTC. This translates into CASSALLGTTFTMQYF.

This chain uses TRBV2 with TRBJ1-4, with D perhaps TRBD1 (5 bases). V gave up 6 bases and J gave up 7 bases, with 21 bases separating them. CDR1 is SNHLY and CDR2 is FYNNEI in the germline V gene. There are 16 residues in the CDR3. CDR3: CASRVKVVREGEKLFF. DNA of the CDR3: TGTGCCAGCAGGGTGAAGGTGGTCAGGGAGGGTGAAAAACTGTTTTTT.

As DNA, the CDR3 is TGTGCCAGCAGCTCCTCGGTGGGCGAGCATTTCTCCCATGAGCAGTTCTTC. This gives the protein CASSSSVGEHFSHEQFF. The J gene is TRBJ2-1, the V gene TRBV11-3, with D uncertain. The CDR3 totals 17 residues. The germline CDR1 and CDR2 sequences are SGHNT and YENEEA. Trimming cost V 4 bases and J 8 bases, with 24 bases left between them.

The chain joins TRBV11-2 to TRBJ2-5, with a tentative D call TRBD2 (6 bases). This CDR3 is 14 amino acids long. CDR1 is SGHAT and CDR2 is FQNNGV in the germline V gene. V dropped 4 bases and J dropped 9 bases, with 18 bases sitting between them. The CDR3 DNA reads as TGTGCCAGCAGCTCGGCGACTAGAGGCGGTGCCCAGTACTTC. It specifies CASSSATRGGAQYF.

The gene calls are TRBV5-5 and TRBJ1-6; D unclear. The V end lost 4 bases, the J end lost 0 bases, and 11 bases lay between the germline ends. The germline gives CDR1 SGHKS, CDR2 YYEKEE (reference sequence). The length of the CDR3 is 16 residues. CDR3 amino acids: CASSVTDSSYNSPLHF. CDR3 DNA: TGTGCCAGCAGCGTTACAGATAGCTCCTATAATTCACCCCTCCACTTT.